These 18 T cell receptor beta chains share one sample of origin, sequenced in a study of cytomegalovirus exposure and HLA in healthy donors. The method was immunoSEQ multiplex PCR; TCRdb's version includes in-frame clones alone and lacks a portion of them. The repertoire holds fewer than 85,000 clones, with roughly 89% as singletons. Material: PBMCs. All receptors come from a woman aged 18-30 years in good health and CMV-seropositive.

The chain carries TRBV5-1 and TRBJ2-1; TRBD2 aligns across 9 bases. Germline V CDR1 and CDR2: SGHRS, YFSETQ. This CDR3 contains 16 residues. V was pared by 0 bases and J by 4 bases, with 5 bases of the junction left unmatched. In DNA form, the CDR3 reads TGCGCCAGCAGCTTGGGTCTAGCGGGGCATTACAATGAGCAGTTCTTC. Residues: CASSLGLAGHYNEQFF.

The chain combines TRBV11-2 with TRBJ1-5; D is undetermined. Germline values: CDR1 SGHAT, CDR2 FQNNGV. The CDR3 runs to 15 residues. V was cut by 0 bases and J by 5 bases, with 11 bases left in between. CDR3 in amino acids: CASSLDTSSYQPQHF. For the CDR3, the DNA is TGTGCCAGCAGCTTAGATACGAGTTCCTATCAGCCCCAGCATTTT.

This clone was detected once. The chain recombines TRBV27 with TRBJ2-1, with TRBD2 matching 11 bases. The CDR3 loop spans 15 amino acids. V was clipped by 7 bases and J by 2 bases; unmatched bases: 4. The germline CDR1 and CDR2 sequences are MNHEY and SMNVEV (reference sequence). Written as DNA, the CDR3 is TGTGCCAGCACAAATAGCGGGAGGGCCTACAATGAGCAGTTCTTC. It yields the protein CASTNSGRAYNEQFF.

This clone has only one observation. DNA for the CDR3: TGTGCCAGCAGTCTTAGCGGGGGGGCGATGGAGACCCAGTACTTC. This gives the protein CASSLSGGAMETQYF. V gene TRBV2 combines with J gene TRBJ2-5, with TRBD2 matching 11 bases. This CDR3 contains 15 residues. V shed 5 bases and J 5 bases; nucleotides not matched to a gene: 7. Germline V gives CDR1 SNHLY, CDR2 FYNNEI.

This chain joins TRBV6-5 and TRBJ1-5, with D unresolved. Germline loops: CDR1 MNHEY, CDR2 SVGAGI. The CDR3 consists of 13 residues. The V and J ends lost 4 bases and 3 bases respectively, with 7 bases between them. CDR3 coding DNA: TGTGCCAGCAGTTTAGATTACAATCAGCCCCAGCATTTT. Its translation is CASSLDYNQPQHF.

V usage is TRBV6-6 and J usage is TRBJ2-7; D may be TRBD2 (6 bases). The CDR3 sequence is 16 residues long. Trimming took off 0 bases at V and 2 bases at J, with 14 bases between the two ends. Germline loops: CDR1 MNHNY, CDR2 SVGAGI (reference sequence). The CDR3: CASSYSGGLGAYEQYF. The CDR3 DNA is TGTGCCAGCAGTTACTCGGGGGGTCTGGGGGCCTACGAGCAGTACTTC.

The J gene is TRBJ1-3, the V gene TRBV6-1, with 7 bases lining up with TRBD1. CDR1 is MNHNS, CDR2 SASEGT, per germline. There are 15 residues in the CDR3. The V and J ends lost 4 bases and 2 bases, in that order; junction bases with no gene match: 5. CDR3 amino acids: CASSARTGAGNTIYF. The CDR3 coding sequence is TGTGCCAGCAGTGCACGGACAGGCGCTGGAAACACCATATATTTT.

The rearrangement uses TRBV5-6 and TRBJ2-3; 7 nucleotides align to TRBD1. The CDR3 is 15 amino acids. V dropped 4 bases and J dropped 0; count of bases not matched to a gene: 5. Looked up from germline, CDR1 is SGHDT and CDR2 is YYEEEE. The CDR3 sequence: CASSRGTVSTDTQYF. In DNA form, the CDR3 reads TGTGCCAGCAGCCGAGGGACAGTGAGCACAGATACGCAGTATTTT.

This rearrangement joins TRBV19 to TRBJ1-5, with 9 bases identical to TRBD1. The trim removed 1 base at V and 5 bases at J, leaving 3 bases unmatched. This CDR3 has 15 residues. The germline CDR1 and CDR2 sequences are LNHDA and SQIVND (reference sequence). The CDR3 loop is CASSIGGQGHQPQHF. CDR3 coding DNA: TGTGCCAGTAGTATAGGGGGACAGGGTCATCAGCCCCAGCATTTT.

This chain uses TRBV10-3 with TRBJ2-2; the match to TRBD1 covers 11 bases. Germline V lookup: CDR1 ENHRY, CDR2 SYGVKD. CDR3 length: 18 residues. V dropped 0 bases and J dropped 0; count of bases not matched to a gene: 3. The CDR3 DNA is TGTGCCATCAGTGAGTCGTTGGGACAGGGGGCGAACACCGGGGAGCTGTTTTTT. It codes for CAISESLGQGANTGELFF.

CDR3 sequence reads: CASSLTGTSGSEEQFF. CDR3 bases: TGCGCCAGCAGCCTAACCGGGACTAGCGGGAGCGAAGAGCAGTTCTTC. The chain employs TRBV4-1 and TRBJ2-1, with 14 bases aligning to TRBD2. Per germline, CDR1 MGHRA and CDR2 YSYEKL. The length of the CDR3 is 16 residues. With 4 bases clipped from V and 10 bases from J, the junction kept 9 bases outside the gene matches.

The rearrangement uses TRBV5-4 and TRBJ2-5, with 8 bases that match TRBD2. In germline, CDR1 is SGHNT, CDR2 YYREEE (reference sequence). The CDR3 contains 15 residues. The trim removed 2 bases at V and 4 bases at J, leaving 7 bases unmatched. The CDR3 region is CASSFVPREGETQYF. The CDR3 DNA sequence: TGTGCCAGCAGCTTTGTCCCACGGGAGGGAGAGACCCAGTACTTC.

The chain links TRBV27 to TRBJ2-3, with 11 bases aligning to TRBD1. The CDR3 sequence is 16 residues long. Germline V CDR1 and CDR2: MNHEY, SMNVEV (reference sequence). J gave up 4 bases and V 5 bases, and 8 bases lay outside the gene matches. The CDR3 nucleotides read TGTGCCAGCAGTAGATTTCCGGGACAGGGGGCAGATACGCAGTATTTT. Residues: CASSRFPGQGADTQYF.

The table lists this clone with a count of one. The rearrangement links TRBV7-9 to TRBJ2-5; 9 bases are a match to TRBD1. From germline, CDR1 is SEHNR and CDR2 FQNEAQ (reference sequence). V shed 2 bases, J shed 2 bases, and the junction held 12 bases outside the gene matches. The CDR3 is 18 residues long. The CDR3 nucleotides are TGTGCCAGCAGCTTATTGTGGGACAGGGACATTTTTCAAGAGACCCAGTACTTC. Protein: CASSLLWDRDIFQETQYF.

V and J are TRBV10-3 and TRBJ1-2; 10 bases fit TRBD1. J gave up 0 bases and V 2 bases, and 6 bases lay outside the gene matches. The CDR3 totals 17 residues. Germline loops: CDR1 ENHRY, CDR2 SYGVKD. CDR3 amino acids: CAISEGDRGPSNYGYTF. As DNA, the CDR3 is TGTGCCATCAGTGAGGGGGACAGGGGCCCTTCTAACTATGGCTACACCTTC.

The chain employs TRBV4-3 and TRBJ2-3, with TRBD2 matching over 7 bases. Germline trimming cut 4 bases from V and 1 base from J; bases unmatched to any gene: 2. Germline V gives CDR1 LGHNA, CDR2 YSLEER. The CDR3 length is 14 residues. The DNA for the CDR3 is TGCGCCAGCAGCCCCAGCGGGGGCACAGATACGCAGTATTTT. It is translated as CASSPSGGTDTQYF.

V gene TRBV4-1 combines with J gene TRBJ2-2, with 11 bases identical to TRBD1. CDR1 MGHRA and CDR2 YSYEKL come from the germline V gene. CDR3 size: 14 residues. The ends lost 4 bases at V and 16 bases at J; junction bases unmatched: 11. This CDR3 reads CASSRIPGTGGRFF. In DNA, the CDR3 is TGCGCCAGCAGCCGAATCCCCGGGACAGGGGGACGGTTTTTT.

The CDR3 DNA sequence: TGTGCCAGCAGCAAGACAGGGAACACTGAAGCTTTCTTT. It encodes CASSKTGNTEAFF. J is TRBJ1-1 and V is TRBV11-2; a weak D match, TRBD1 (6 bases). Germline CDR1 and CDR2: SGHAT and FQNNGV. V lost 5 bases and J 1 base, leaving 8 bases between the germline ends. CDR3 size: 13 residues.